Listed here is a single T cell receptor beta chain. The V gene's germline CDR1 is MDHEN and CDR2 SYDVKM. The CDR3 sequence is 19 residues long. J was trimmed by 0 bases and V by 3 bases; bases with no gene match: 17. The data originate from a study of shared clonotypes between healthy human individuals. The repertoire was sequenced with immunoSEQ multiplex PCR; TCRdb's copy has only in-frame clones and lacks some. The repertoire holds 2 million to 3 million clones, with 93% as singletons. The V and J genes are TRBV28 and TRBJ2-7; 7 nucleotides line up with TRBD1. The source is a man aged 18 to 29 in good health. Some clones in this sample may be carry-over from other donors' samples. The sequenced sample consisted of naive CD4+ T cells from PBMCs. Subset described: CD45RA+ positively selected. CDR3 sequence: CASSLGTQMRGLSSYEQYF. The CDR3 bases are TGTGCCAGCAGTTTGGGAACCCAGATGAGGGGGCTCAGCTCCTACGAGCAGTACTTC. The complete variable domain, with remaining parts taken from reference TRBV28 and TRBJ2-7, reads DVKVTQSSRYLVKRTGEKVFLECVQDMDHENMFWYRQDPGLGLRLIYFSYDVKMKEKGDIPEGYSVSREKKERFSLILESASTNQTSMYLCASSLGTQMRGLSSYEQYFGPGTRLTVT.